The present T cell receptor beta chain was sequenced within a study of blood T cell repertoires in COVID-19. Generated by immunoSEQ multiplex PCR, the TCRdb table keeps only in-frame clones and is missing some. The data contain nearly 200,000 clones, roughly 90% of them seen just once; the ten biggest clones take up approximately 8.2%. The sequence derives from a woman aged 18-29 years who had recovered from COVID-19. What was sequenced was PBMCs or T cells enriched from blood (not recorded which).

CDR3 sequence (DNA): TGTGCCAGCAGCTTGTTAAGCAATCAGCCCCAGCATTTT. It specifies CASSLLSNQPQHF. This chain uses TRBV5-5 with TRBJ1-5; D remains unclear. The CDR3 consists of 13 residues. The germline gives CDR1 SGHKS, CDR2 YYEKEE (reference sequence). The V end was cut by 1 base, the J end by 1 base, with 3 bases between.